Listed here is a single T cell receptor beta chain. Its antigen remains unidentified. Trimming left V 8 bases short and J 3 bases short, with 11 bases between. This CDR3 spans 11 amino acids. Germline lookup yields CDR1 GTSNPN and CDR2 SVGIG (reference sequence). The data derive from a study of T cells after yellow fever vaccination. Study findings and constraints: The secondary response was weaker, and its peak arrived faster, on day 5 versus 15.

A universal primer site and UMIs were added as TCR cDNA was made by 5'RACE template switching. TCRdb called the 5' RACE reads again in MiXCR, with one record for every CDR3 protein. Here the sample spans 200,000 to 300,000 distinct CDR3 sequences, approximately 6.3% being singletons. This clonotype was sampled from a man aged 25-40 years who received the YFV17D yellow fever vaccine. The V call is TRBV30, the J call TRBJ2-7; D remains unclear. This material consisted of CD4+ T cells sorted from PBMCs, taken on the day of the yellow fever booster vaccination. The CDR3 DNA follows: TGTGCCCACCGTCTAGGCTACGAGCAGTACTTC. It encodes CAHRLGYEQYF.